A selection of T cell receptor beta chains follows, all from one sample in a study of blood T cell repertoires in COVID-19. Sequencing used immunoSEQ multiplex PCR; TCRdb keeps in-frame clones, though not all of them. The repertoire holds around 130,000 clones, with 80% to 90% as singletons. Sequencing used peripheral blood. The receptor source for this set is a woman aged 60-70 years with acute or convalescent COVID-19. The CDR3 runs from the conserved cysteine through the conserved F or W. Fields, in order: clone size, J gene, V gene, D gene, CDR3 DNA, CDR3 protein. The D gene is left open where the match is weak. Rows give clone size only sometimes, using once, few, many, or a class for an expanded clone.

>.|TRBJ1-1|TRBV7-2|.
TGTGCCAGCACCCGGGGGGGCCTGCCGAACACTGAAGCTTTCTTT
CASTRGGLPNTEAFF
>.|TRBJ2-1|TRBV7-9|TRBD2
TGTGCCAGCAGTCTAGCGGGAGTCATCAATGAGCAGTTCTTC
CASSLAGVINEQFF
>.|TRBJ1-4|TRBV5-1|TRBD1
TGCGCCAGCAGCCAGGGACAGGGGACAGAAAAACTGTTTTTT
CASSQGQGTEKLFF
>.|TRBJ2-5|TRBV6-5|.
TGTGCCAGCAGTTACCTGGAGACCCAGTACTTC
CASSYLETQYF
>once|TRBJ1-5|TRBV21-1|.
TGTGCCAGCAGGGGGGCTGATCAGCCCCAGCATTTT
CASRGADQPQHF
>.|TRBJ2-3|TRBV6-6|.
TGTGCCAGTCATACGGGTGGCTATACGCAGTATTTT
CASHTGGYTQYF
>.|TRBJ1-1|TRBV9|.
TGTGCCAGCAGCGTAGACCCCATGGGGGGTATGAACACTGAAGCTTTCTTT
CASSVDPMGGMNTEAFF
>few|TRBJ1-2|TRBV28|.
TGTGCCAGCAGTTCCCCGGGGACAAACTATGGCTACACCTTC
CASSSPGTNYGYTF
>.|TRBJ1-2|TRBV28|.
TGTGCCAGCAGTTTCTCAGGTCCCTATGGCTACACCTTC
CASSFSGPYGYTF
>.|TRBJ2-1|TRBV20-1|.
TGCAGTGCTAGTCTGGCGGGATCCTACAATGAGCAGTTCTTC
CSASLAGSYNEQFF
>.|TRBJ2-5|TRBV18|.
TGTGCCAGCTCACCCCAAACGGGGGAGACCCAGTACTTC
CASSPQTGETQYF
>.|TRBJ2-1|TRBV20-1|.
TGCAGTGCTAGACTAGCCGGTGAGCAGTTCTTC
CSARLAGEQFF
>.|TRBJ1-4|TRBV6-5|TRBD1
TGTGCCAGCAGGACCCCTCAGGGGGGTAATGAAAAACTGTTTTTT
CASRTPQGGNEKLFF
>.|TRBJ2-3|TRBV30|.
TGTGCCTGGAGTGGGGGCATCAGCACAGATACGCAGTATTTT
CAWSGGISTDTQYF
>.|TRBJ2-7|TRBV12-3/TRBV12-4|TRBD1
TGTGCCAGCAGCAAAGGACAGGTGTACGAGCAGTACTTC
CASSKGQVYEQYF
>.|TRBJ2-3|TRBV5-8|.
TGTGCCAGCAGCCAAATGGGGCCAGATACGCAGTATTTT
CASSQMGPDTQYF
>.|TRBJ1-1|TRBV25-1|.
TGTGCCAGCAGCCCTAGGGGAGGGGGGAACACTGAAGCTTTCTTT
CASSPRGGGNTEAFF
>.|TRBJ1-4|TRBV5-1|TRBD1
TGCGCCAGCAGCTTGGCGGGACAGCCAAATGAAAAACTGTTTTTT
CASSLAGQPNEKLFF
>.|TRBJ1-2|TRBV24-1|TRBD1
TGTGCCACCAGTGATTTGCTGACAGGGTATGGCTACACCTTC
CATSDLLTGYGYTF
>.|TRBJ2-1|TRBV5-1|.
TGCGCCAGTGATCAGGGGTCAGGCCGGAATGAGCAGTTCTTC
CASDQGSGRNEQFF
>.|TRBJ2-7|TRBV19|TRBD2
TGTGCCAGTAACCCGACCGGGACTAGCGGCGAGCAGTACTTC
CASNPTGTSGEQYF
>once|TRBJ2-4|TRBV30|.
TGTGCCTGGAGTGCACAGGGTATTGACATTCAGTACTTC
CAWSAQGIDIQYF
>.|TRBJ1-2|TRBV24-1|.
TGTGCCACCAGTGATTCTACAGGGTTTGGCTATGGCTACACCTTC
CATSDSTGFGYGYTF
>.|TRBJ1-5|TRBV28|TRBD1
TGTGCCAGCAGTCGGGACAGGGCCAATCAGCCCCAGCATTTT
CASSRDRANQPQHF